This entry lists 17 T cell receptor beta chains sequenced from one sample in a study of shared clonotypes between healthy human individuals. Libraries were prepared by immunoSEQ multiplex PCR; TCRdb keeps only in-frame clonotypes and omits some of them. Of millions of clones detected, around 96% appear once; the ten largest clones hold approximately 1.2%. Cells designated naive CD8 were CD45RO-negative and were positively selected for CCR7, with terminally differentiated effector memory CD45RA+ cells excluded. Sequencing input: naive CD8+ T cells sorted from blood. These receptors came from a man younger than 35 in good health.

V and J are TRBV10-2 and TRBJ2-7, with D unclear. V gave up 2 bases and J gave up 0 bases, with 2 bases separating them. Germline-derived CDR1 and CDR2 are WSHSY and SAAADI. The CDR3 is 12 amino acids. Here the CDR3 reads CASSEASYEQYF. The CDR3 bases are TGCGCCAGCAGTGAGGCCTCCTACGAGCAGTACTTC.

The chain couples TRBV10-3 to TRBJ1-5, with D possibly being TRBD1 (6 bases). Germline values: CDR1 ENHRY, CDR2 SYGVKD. CDR3 size: 15 residues. Trimming took off 3 bases at V and 4 bases at J, with 13 bases between the two ends. The CDR3 region has the DNA TGTGCCATCAGTGACCCTGGACAGCCTAATCAGCCCCAGCATTTT. This gives the protein CAISDPGQPNQPQHF.

Here the CDR3 DNA reads TGTGCCACCCTGGCTAGCGGCTACAATGAGCAGTTCTTC. Translating gives CATLASGYNEQFF. The genes are TRBV7-9 and TRBJ2-1; 7 bases match TRBD2. Germline V gene sequence: CDR1 SEHNR, CDR2 FQNEAQ (reference sequence). V dropped 10 bases and J dropped 3; count of bases not matched to a gene: 6. This CDR3 contains 13 residues.

V usage is TRBV19 and J usage is TRBJ2-3; 9 bases fit TRBD2. The V and J ends lost 5 bases and 6 bases, in that order; junction bases with no gene match: 15. CDR1 is LNHDA, CDR2 SQIVND, per germline (reference sequence). This CDR3 region has 17 residues. This CDR3 reads CASSSPPPREGRDTQYF. The DNA of the CDR3 is TGTGCCAGTAGTTCCCCCCCGCCGCGGGAGGGCCGGGATACGCAGTATTTT.

Regarding this clone: Other DNA sequences in this specimen translate into the identical CDR3. The V and J genes are TRBV11-2 and TRBJ2-7, with D uncertain. V lost 5 bases to trimming and J lost 2 bases, with 10 bases between them. The CDR3 totals 13 residues. Germline V gene data show CDR1 as SGHAT and CDR2 as FQNNGV. CDR3 nucleotide sequence: TGTGCCAGCAGCCCGGATCCAACCTACGAGCAGTACTTC. The encoded protein is CASSPDPTYEQYF.

The chain recombines TRBV19 with TRBJ2-7, with 8 nucleotides matching TRBD2. CDR3 length equals 14 residues. After removal of 2 bases from V and 2 bases from J, the junction contained 2 bases not matched to a gene. Germline loops: CDR1 LNHDA, CDR2 SQIVND (reference sequence). DNA of the CDR3: TGTGCCAGTAGTATAACGGGGGGGCCCTACGAGCAGTACTTC. This sequence encodes CASSITGGPYEQYF.

The chain links TRBV6-5 to TRBJ2-7; 10 nucleotides match TRBD1. The CDR3 extends over 14 amino acids. V shed 4 bases, J shed 3 bases, and the junction held 3 bases outside the gene matches. The germline V gene has CDR1 MNHEY and CDR2 SVGAGI. The CDR3 region is CASSSGQGIYEQYF. CDR3 bases: TGTGCCAGCAGTTCGGGACAGGGGATCTACGAGCAGTACTTC.

The J gene is TRBJ2-2, the V gene TRBV7-2; no reliable D call. This CDR3 is 15 amino acids long. The V end was cut by 4 bases, the J end by 5 bases, with 14 bases between. The V gene's germline CDR1 is SGHTA and CDR2 FQGNSA. The CDR3 reads CASSYRPLGTGELFF. CDR3 nucleotide sequence: TGTGCCAGCAGCTACCGCCCCTTGGGGACCGGGGAGCTGTTTTTT. The complete variable domain, with remaining parts taken from reference TRBV7-2 and TRBJ2-2, reads GAGVSQSPSNKVTEKGKDVELRCDPISGHTALYWYRQSLGQGLEFLIYFQGNSAPDKSGLPSDRFSAERTGGSVSTLTIQRTQQEDSAVYLCASSYRPLGTGELFFGEGSRLTVL.

The chain is built from TRBV11-3 and TRBJ2-3, with TRBD2 matching over 10 bases. The CDR3 contains 16 residues. Germline assignment: CDR1 SGHNT and CDR2 YENEEA. Trimming removed 2 bases from V and 2 bases from J; junction bases left unmatched: 4. The CDR3 is CASSLRLAGDTDTQYF. CDR3 DNA sequence: TGTGCCAGCAGCTTAAGGCTAGCGGGAGACACAGATACGCAGTATTTT.

This clone came up once. Additional DNA sequences in this sample encode the identical CDR3. The gene calls are TRBV29-1 and TRBJ1-1, with D uncertain. Trimming removed 6 bases from V and 1 base from J, with 9 bases in between. The CDR3 contains 12 residues. CDR1 and CDR2 (germline): SQVTM, ANQGSEA. CDR3 DNA: TGCAGCGTCGTGGTTGGGAACACTGAAGCTTTCTTT. This encodes CSVVVGNTEAFF.

This chain links TRBV5-6 with TRBJ2-2; 9 bases line up with TRBD2. Germline V gives CDR1 SGHDT, CDR2 YYEEEE. The junction had 6 bases not matched to a gene; V was cut back by 3 bases and J by 3 bases. The CDR3 totals 16 residues. The CDR3 sequence: CASSSLSGGDTGELFF. The CDR3, as DNA: TGTGCCAGCAGCTCGCTTAGCGGGGGCGACACCGGGGAGCTGTTTTTT.

The gene calls are TRBV6-1 and TRBJ1-1; D is undetermined. CDR3 size: 12 residues. Trimming removed 4 bases from V and 4 bases from J, with 7 bases in between. CDR1 MNHNS and CDR2 SASEGT come from the germline V gene. The CDR3 is CASSGRVTEAFF. The DNA of the CDR3 is TGTGCCAGCAGTGGACGGGTCACTGAAGCTTTCTTT.

The chain employs TRBV13 and TRBJ2-3; D remains unclear. The CDR3 runs 12 residues. In germline, CDR1 is PRHDT, CDR2 FYEKMQ (reference sequence). The germline V and J ends were trimmed by 5 bases and 6 bases, with 9 bases remaining between them. The CDR3 sequence: CASSRLGDTQYF. CDR3 sequence (DNA): TGTGCCAGCAGCCGTCTCGGTGATACGCAGTATTTT.

The gene calls are TRBV2 and TRBJ2-2; D uncertain. V lost 4 bases to trimming and J lost 1 base, with 10 bases between them. In germline, CDR1 is SNHLY, CDR2 FYNNEI. This CDR3 has 15 residues. The CDR3 spells CASSGISLNTGELFF. The CDR3 DNA reads as TGTGCCAGCAGTGGGATAAGTTTGAACACCGGGGAGCTGTTTTTT.

The chain couples TRBV28 to TRBJ1-1; D not certain. Germline CDR1 MDHEN, CDR2 SYDVKM. With 3 bases removed from V and 5 bases from J, the gap between germline ends came to 7 bases. The CDR3 contains 12 residues. The DNA of the CDR3 is TGTGCCAGCAGTTTCCCTAGTACTGAAGCTTTCTTT. Protein: CASSFPSTEAFF. The variable domain in full, with the rest retrieved from reference TRBV28 and TRBJ1-1, is DVKVTQSSRYLVKRTGEKVFLECVQDMDHENMFWYRQDPGLGLRLIYFSYDVKMKEKGDIPEGYSVSREKKERFSLILESASTNQTSMYLCASSFPSTEAFFGQGTRLTVV.

The chain has TRBV30 and TRBJ1-2; TRBD1 is a possible D gene (6 bases). The V end was cut by 8 bases, the J end by 2 bases, with 15 bases between. The germline V gene encodes CDR1 GTSNPN and CDR2 SVGIG (reference sequence). CDR3 size: 13 residues. Here the CDR3 reads CAHSGGRNYGYTF. The CDR3 nucleotides read TGTGCCCATTCCGGGGGGCGCAACTATGGCTACACCTTC.

The rearrangement uses TRBV2 and TRBJ1-2; TRBD1 matches 10 bases. Germline CDR1 is SNHLY and CDR2 is FYNNEI. Losses at the gene ends were 5 bases for V and 7 bases for J; bases not matched to a gene: 13. The CDR3 sequence is 16 residues long. CDR3 coding DNA: TGTGCCAGCAGTACCGCGGAAATAGGGACAGGGGTTGGCTACACCTTC. Translation: CASSTAEIGTGVGYTF.